This T cell receptor beta chain was obtained from a study of T cell repertoires in cytomegalovirus infection (dated by TCRdb to between 2018 and 2021). For context, the study as a whole: The peptide stimulations were aimed at well-studied HLA-B-restricted epitopes as well as recently identified HLA-C-restricted CMV epitopes, whose presentation resists viral immunomodulation. The HLA type of each donor mattered for the analysis, because public TCR beta signatures pointed to carriage of CMV infection along with the matching HLA type.

This specimen's treatment or condition label, interpreted: in vitro stimulation with specific CMV peptide epitopes to enrich CMV-specific T cells. This sample was sequenced with an Illumina HiSeq 1500. TCRdb cleaned the public reads at Q25 with fastp, built clones with MiXCR and kept in-frame beta chains. Each entry merges the rows of one CDR3 protein and shows their most common DNA and genes. The sample table shows a few hundred thousand distinct CDR3 sequences, and 35% to 50% are seen once. The biggest ten clones account for about 48% of the sample. Paper-wide results and their limitations: In both this cohort and an independent approximately 400-donor cohort, the cumulative frequency of public TCR beta family members distinguished carriers of CMV infection plus the relevant HLA type. The ex vivo response was dominated by HLA-C-restricted CMV-specific TCR beta clonotypes, and the single most frequent clonotype in two of eight donors was supplied by these HLA-C-restricted clonotypes.

Taken from cysteine to phenylalanine, the CDR3 has 16 residues. Just the 48-base CDR3 DNA is kept, in frame starting at base 1. CDR1 and CDR2 are read off the germline V gene as SGHTA and FQGNSA. The junction carries 13 bases between V and J, which are trimmed by 3 bases and 0 bases respectively. Of note for this clonotype: Its binding antigen is unknown. Qualities for individual bases were not recorded, and no much larger clone is one base off.

The material sequenced was cultured PBMCs, taken from culture after CMV antigen stimulation. The sequence was collected from a human donor in good health (CMV status not recorded). Some clones in this sample may be carry-over from other donors' samples. This chain is built from TRBV7-2 and TRBJ2-3, with the D gene call left open. CDR3 loop: CASSFSRVTSTDTQYF. The DNA is TGTGCCAGCAGCTTTTCTCGCGTCACTAGCACAGATACGCAGTATTTT. Supplemented by the reference TRBV7-2 and TRBJ2-3 proteins around the CDR3, the complete variable domain is GAGVSQSPSNKVTEKGKDVELRCDPISGHTALYWYRQSLGQGLEFLIYFQGNSAPDKSGLPSDRFSAERTGGSVSTLTIQRTQQEDSAVYLCASSFSRVTSTDTQYFGPGTRLTVL.